The clone carrying this TCR beta chain was seen once. This specimen belongs to a study of blood T cell repertoires in COVID-19. Method: immunoSEQ multiplex PCR; TCRdb's copy keeps in-frame clones and lacks some. The table records around 78,000 clones, more than 75% of them present only once. The TCR originated in a man between 65 and 85 years old with active or convalescent COVID-19. Sample: peripheral blood.

CDR3 nucleotides: TGTGCCAGCAGCTTAAACCGGGACTCCTACAATGAGCAGTTCTTC. It specifies CASSLNRDSYNEQFF. This chain links TRBV7-2 with TRBJ2-1; possibly TRBD2 for D (5 bases). The length of the CDR3 is 15 residues. The V and J ends lost 2 bases and 0 bases respectively, with 8 bases between them. The V gene's germline CDR1 is SGHTA and CDR2 FQGNSA.